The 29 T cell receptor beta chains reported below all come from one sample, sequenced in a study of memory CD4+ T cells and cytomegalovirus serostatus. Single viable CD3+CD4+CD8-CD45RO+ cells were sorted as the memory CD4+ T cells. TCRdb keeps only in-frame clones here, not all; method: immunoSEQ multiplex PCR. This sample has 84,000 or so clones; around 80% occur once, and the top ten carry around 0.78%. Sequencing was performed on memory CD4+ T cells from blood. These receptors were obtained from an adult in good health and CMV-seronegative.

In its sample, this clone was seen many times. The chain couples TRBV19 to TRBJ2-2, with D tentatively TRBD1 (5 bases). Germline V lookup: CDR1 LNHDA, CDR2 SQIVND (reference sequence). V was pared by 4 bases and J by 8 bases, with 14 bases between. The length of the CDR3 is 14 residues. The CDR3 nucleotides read TGTGCCAGTAGTACCGGACACTCCAGGGGGGAGCTGTTTTTT. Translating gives CASSTGHSRGELFF.

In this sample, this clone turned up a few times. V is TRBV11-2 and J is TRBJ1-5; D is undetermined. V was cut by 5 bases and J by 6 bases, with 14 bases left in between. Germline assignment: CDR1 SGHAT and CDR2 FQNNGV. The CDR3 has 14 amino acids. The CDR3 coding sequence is TGTGCCAGCAGCACGAAGGGTGCGGGTCAGCCCCAGCATTTT. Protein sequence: CASSTKGAGQPQHF.

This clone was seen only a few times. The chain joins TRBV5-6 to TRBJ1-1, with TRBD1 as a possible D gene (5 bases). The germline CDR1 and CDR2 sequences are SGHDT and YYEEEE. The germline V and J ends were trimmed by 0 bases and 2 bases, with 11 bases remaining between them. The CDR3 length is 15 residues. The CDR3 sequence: CASSLGQRPNTEAFF. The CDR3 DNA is TGTGCCAGCAGCTTGGGACAGCGCCCAAACACTGAAGCTTTCTTT.

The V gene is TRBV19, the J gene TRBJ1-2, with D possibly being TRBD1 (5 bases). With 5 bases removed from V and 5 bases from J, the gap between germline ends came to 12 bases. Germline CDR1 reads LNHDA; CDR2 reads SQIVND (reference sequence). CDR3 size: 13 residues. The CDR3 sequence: CASSVGRLYGYTF. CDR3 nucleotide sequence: TGTGCCAGTAGTGTGGGACGACTTTATGGCTACACCTTC.

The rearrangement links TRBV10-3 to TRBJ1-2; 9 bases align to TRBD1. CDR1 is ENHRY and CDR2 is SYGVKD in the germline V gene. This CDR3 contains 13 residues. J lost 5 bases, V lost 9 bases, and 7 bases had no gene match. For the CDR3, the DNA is TGTGCCATGCAAACCGGGACAGGGTATGGCTACACCTTC. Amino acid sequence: CAMQTGTGYGYTF.

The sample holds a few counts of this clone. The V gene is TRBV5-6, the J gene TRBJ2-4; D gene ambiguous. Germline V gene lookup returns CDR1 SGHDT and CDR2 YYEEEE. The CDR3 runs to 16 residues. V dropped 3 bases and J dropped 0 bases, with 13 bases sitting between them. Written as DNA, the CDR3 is TGTGCCAGCAGCTCACGGCTCTCCCTAGCCAAAAACATTCAGTACTTC. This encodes CASSSRLSLAKNIQYF.

The CDR3 coding sequence is TGTGCCAGCAGTGAAGCCGGGACAGGGGCTCCTCGGGGGGACTATGGCTACACCTTC. Translation gives CASSEAGTGAPRGDYGYTF. This chain joins TRBV6-1 and TRBJ1-2, with 10 bases that match TRBD1. The trim removed 0 bases at V and 3 bases at J, leaving 13 bases unmatched. This CDR3 is built from 19 residues. Germline V gene data show CDR1 as MNHNS and CDR2 as SASEGT.

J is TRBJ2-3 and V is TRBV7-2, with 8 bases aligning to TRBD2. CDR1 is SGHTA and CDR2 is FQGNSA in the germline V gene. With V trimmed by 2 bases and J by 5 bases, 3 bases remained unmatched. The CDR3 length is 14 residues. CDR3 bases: TGTGCCAGCAGCTTAACGCGGGGGGTAGATACGCAGTATTTT. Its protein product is CASSLTRGVDTQYF.

The CDR3 DNA is TGTGCCAGTAGTGAATACCAGGTCTCCGGGACGAGATACGAGCAGTACTTC. This sequence encodes CASSEYQVSGTRYEQYF. The chain joins TRBV19 to TRBJ2-7; D is possibly TRBD1 or TRBD2 (5 bases each). V was shortened by 5 bases and J by 4 bases, with 24 bases between the two germline ends. Germline assignment: CDR1 LNHDA and CDR2 SQIVND (reference sequence). The CDR3 is made up of 17 amino acids. Supplemented by reference TRBV19 and TRBJ2-7, the full variable domain reads DGGITQSPKYLFRKEGQNVTLSCEQNLNHDAMYWYRQDPGQGLRLIYYSQIVNDFQKGDIAEGYSVSREKKESFPLTVTSAQKNPTAFYLCASSEYQVSGTRYEQYFGPGTRLTVT.

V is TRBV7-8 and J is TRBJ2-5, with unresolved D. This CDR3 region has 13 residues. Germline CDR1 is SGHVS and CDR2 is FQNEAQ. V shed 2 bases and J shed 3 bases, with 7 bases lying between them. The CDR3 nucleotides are TGTGCCAGCAGCTTACTGTCTAAAGAGACCCAGTACTTC. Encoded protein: CASSLLSKETQYF.

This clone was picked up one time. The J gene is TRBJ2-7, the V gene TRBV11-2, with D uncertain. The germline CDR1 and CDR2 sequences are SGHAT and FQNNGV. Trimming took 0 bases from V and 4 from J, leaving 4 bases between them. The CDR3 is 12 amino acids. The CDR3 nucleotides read TGTGCCAGCAGCTTAGATCGTTACGAGCAGTACTTC. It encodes CASSLDRYEQYF.

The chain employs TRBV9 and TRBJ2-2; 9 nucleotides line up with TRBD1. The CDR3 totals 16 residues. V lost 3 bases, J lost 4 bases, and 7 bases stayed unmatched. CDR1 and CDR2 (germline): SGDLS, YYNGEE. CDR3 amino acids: CASSDYRGRGTGELFF. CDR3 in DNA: TGTGCCAGCAGCGACTACAGGGGGCGAGGCACCGGGGAGCTGTTTTTT.

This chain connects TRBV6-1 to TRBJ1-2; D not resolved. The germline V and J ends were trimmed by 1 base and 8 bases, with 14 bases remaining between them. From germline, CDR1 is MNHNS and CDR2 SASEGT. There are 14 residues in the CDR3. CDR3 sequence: CASSEGETASGYTF. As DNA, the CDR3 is TGTGCCAGCAGTGAAGGGGAGACGGCCTCAGGCTACACCTTC.

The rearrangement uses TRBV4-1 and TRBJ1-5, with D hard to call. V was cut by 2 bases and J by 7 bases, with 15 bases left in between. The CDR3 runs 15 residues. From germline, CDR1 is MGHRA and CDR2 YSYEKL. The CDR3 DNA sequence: TGCGCCAGCAGCCAATCCGACGGGGAAGACCAGCCCCAGCATTTT. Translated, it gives CASSQSDGEDQPQHF.

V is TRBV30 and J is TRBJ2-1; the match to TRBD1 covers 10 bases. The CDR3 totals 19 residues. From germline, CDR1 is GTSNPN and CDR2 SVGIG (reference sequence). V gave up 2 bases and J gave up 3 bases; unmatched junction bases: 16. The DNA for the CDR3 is TGTGCCTGGAGTCCTTTGACAGGGGGCTTGGGGTATAACTACAATGAGCAGTTCTTC. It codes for CAWSPLTGGLGYNYNEQFF.

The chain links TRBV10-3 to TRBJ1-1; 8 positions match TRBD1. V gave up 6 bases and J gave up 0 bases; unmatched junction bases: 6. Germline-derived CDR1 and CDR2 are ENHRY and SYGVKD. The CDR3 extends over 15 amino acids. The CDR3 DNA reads TGTGCCATCAGCGAACAGGGACAGGTGAACACTGAAGCTTTCTTT. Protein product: CAISEQGQVNTEAFF.

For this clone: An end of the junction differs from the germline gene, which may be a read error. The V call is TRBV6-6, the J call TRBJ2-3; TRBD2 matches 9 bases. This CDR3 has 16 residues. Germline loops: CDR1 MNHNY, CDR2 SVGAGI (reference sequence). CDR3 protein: CASSYGLAGGTDMQYF. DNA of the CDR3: TGTGCCAGCAGTTACGGCTTGGCGGGGGGGACAGATATGCAGTATTTT.

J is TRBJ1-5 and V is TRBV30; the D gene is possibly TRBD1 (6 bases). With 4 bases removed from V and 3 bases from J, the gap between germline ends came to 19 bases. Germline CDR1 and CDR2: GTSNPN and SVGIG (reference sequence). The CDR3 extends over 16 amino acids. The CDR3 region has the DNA TGTGCCTGGAATGGGCCGGGACAAAGAAACAATCAGCCCCAGCATTTT. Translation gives CAWNGPGQRNNQPQHF.

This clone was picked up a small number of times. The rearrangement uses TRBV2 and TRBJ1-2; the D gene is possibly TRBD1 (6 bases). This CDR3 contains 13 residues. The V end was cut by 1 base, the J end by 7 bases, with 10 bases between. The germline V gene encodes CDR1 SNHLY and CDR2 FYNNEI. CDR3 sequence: CASSEGQVGGYTF. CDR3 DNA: TGTGCCAGCAGTGAAGGACAGGTTGGTGGCTACACCTTC.

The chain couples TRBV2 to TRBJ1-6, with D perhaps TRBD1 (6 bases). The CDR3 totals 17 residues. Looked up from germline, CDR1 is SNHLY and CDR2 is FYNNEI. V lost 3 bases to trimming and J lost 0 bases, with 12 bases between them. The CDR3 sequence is CASSDLGQSSYNSPLHF. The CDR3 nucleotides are TGTGCCAGCAGTGACCTCGGACAGAGCTCCTATAATTCACCCCTCCACTTT.

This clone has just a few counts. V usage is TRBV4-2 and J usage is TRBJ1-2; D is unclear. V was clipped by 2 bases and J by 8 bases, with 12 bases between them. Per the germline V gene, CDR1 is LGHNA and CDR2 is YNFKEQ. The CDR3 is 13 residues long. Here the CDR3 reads CASSQTVLRGYTF. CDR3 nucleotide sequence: TGTGCCAGCAGCCAAACAGTCTTGAGGGGCTACACCTTC.

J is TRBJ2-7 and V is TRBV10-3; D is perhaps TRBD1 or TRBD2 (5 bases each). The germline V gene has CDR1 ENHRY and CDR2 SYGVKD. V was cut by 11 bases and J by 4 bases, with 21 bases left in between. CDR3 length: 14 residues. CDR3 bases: TGTGCCGTCGGGAAGGGGCAGGGCTTGTACGAGCAGTACTTC. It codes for CAVGKGQGLYEQYF.

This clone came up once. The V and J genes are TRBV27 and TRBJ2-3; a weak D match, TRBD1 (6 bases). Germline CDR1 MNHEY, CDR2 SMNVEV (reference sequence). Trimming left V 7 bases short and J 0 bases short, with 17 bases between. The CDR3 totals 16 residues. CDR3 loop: CASTSLGARSTDTQYF. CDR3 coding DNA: TGTGCCAGCACCTCATTGGGGGCCCGCAGCACAGATACGCAGTATTTT.

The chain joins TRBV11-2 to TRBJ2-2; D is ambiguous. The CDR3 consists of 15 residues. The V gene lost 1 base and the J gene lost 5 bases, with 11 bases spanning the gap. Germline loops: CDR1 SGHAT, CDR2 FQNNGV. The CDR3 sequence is CASSLGGLGTGELFF. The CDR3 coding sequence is TGTGCCAGCAGCTTAGGGGGATTAGGTACCGGGGAGCTGTTTTTT. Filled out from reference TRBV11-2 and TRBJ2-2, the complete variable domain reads EAGVAQSPRYKIIEKRQSVAFWCNPISGHATLYWYQQILGQGPKLLIQFQNNGVVDDSQLPKDRFSAERLKGVDSTLKIQPAKLEDSAVYLCASSLGGLGTGELFFGEGSRLTVL.

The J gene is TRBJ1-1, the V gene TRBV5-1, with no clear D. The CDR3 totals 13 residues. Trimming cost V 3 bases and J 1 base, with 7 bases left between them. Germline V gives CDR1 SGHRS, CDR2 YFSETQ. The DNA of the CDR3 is TGCGCCAGCAGCTCCTCAGAGAACACTGAAGCTTTCTTT. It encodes CASSSSENTEAFF.

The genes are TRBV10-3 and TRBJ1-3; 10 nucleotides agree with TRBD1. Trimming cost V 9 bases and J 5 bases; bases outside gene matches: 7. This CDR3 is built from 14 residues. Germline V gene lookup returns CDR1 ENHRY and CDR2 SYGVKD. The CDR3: CAIGGGQGRNTIYF. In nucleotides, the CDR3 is TGTGCCATTGGAGGGGGACAGGGGAGAAACACCATATATTTT.

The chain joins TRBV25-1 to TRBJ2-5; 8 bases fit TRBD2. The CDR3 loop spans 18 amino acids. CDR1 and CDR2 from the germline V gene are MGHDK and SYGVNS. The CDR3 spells CAPVNRVWRGARGETQYF. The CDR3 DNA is TGTGCTCCAGTGAATAGGGTCTGGCGGGGGGCGCGGGGAGAGACCCAGTACTTC.

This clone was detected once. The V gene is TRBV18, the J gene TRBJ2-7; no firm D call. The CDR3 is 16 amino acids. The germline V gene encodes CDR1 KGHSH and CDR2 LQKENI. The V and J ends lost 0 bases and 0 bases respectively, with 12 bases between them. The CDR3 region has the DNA TGTGCCAGCTCACCACCGGCCGGGCTCAGCTCCTACGAGCAGTACTTC. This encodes CASSPPAGLSSYEQYF.

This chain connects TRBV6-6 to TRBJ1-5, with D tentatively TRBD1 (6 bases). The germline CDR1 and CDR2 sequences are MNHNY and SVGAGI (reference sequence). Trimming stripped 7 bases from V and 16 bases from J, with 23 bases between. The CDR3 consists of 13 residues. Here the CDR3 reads CASTGITGTAAHF. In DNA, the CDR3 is TGTGCCAGCACCGGAATAACAGGGACTGCTGCCCATTTT.